The text below deals with one T cell receptor beta chain. This sample was taken from a study of blood T cell repertoires in COVID-19. Study overall: Sites across the United States, Italy and Spain contributed samples from acute and convalescent COVID-19. Nucleic acid was either cDNA or gDNA, and it came from T cells, B-cell-depleted T cells, or PBMCs.

Authors' methods: Researchers report that nucleated cell counts were estimated from reference gene primer amplification. The assay was immunoSEQ multiplex PCR, and TCRdb's table has in-frame clones only and misses some. That table gives V, J and clone size, and the DNA gave D and trimming. Of about 340,000 clones in the sample, about 83% were seen once. The V gene lost 0 bases and the J gene lost 10 bases, with 12 bases spanning the gap. The CDR3 runs 13 residues. Germline CDR1 SGHTA, CDR2 FQGTGA. The receptor's source is a man aged 25-40 years with active or convalescent COVID-19. The chain couples TRBV7-3 to TRBJ1-1; D gene unclear. The sequenced sample consisted of peripheral blood. The CDR3 reads CASSLTHSSLAFF. The CDR3 DNA reads TGTGCCAGCAGCTTAACTCACAGCTCACTAGCTTTCTTT.